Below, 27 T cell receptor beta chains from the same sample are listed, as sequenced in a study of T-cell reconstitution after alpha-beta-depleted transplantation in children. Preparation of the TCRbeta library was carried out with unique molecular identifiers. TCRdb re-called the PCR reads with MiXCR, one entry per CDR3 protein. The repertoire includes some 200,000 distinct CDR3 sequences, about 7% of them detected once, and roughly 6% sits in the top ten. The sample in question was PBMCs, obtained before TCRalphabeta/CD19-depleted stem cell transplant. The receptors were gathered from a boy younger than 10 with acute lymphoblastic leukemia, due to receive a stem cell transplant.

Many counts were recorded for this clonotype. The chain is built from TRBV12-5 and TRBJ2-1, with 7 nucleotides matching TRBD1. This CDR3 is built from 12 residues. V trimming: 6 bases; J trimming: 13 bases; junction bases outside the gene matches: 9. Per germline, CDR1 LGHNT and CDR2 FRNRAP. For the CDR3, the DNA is TGTGCTAGTGGGTACGGACAGGCTGAACAGTTCTTC. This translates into CASGYGQAEQFF. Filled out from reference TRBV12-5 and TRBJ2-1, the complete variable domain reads DARVTQTPRHKVTEMGQEVTMRCQPILGHNTVFWYRQTMMQGLELLAYFRNRAPLDDSGMPKDRFSAEMPDATLATLKIQPSEPRDSAVYFCASGYGQAEQFFGPGTRLTVL.

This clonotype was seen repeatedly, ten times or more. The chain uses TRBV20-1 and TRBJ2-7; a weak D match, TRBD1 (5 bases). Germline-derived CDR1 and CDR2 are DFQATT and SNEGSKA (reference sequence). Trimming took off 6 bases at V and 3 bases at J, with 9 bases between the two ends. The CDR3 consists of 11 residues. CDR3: CSAIDSYEQYF. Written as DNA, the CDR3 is TGCAGTGCCATCGACAGCTACGAGCAGTACTTC.

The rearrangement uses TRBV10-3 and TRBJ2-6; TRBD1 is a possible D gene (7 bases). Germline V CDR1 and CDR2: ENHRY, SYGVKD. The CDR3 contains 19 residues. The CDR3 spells CATTLYRGGSSSGANVLTF. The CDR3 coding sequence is TGTGCTACGACCTTATACAGGGGAGGATCGTCCTCTGGGGCCAACGTCCTGACTTTC.

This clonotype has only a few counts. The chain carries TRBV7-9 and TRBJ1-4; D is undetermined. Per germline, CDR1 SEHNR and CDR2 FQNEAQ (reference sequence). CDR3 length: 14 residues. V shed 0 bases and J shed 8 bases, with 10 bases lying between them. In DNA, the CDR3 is TGTGCCAGCAGCTTAGCCCAGGTCCAAGAAAAACTGTTTTTT. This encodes CASSLAQVQEKLFF.

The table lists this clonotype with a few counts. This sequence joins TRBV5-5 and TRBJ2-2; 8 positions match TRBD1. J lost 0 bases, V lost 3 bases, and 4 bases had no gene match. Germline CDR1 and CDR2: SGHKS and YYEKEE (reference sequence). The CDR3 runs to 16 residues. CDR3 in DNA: TGTGCCAGCAGCTACTACAGGGGGACGAACACCGGGGAGCTGTTTTTT. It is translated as CASSYYRGTNTGELFF.

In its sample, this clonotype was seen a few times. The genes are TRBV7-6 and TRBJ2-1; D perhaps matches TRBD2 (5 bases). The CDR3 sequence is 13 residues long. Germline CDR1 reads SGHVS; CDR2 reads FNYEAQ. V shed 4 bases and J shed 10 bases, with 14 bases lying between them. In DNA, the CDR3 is TGTGCCAGCAGCTCCGGACCCCCGGGAGAGCAGTTCTTC. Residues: CASSSGPPGEQFF.

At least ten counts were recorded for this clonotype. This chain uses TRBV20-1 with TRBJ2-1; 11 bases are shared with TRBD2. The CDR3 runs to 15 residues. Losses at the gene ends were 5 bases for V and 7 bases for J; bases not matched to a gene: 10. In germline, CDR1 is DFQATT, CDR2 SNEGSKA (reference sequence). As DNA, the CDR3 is TGCAGTGCTTCTCCCCTAGCGGGGGGCCCGAATGAGCAGTTCTTC. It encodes CSASPLAGGPNEQFF.

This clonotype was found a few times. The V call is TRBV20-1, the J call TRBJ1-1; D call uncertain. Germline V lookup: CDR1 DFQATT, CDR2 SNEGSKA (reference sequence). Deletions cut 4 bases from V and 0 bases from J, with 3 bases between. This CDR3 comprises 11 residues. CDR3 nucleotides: TGCAGTGCTATGTTGAACACTGAAGCTTTCTTT. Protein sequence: CSAMLNTEAFF.

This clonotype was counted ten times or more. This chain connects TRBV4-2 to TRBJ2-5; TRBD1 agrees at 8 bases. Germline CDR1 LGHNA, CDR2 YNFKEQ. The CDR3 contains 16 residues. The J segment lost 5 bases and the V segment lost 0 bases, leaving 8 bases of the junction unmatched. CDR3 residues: CASSQDFTGGMETQYF. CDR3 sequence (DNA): TGTGCCAGCAGCCAAGATTTCACAGGGGGAATGGAGACCCAGTACTTC.

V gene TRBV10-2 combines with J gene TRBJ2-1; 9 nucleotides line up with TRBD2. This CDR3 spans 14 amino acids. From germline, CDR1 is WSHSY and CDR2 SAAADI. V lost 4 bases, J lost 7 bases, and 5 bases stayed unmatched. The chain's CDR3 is CASSVRGRGNEQFF. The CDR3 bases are TGCGCCAGCAGTGTTCGCGGGAGGGGGAATGAGCAGTTCTTC.

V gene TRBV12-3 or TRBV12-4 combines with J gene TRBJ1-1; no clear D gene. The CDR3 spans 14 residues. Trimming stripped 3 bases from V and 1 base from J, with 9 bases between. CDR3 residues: CASSLGRTNTEAFF. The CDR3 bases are TGTGCCAGCAGTTTGGGCAGGACGAACACTGAAGCTTTCTTT.

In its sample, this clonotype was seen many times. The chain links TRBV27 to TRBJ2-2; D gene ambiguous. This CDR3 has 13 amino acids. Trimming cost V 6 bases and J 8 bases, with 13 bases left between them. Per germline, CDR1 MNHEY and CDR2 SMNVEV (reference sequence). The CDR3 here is CASSDIYPGELFF. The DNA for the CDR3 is TGTGCCAGCAGCGATATTTACCCAGGGGAGCTGTTTTTT.

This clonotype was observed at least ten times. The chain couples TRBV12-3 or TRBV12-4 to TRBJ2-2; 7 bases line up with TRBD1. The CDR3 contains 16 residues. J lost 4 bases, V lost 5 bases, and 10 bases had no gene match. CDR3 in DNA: TGTGCCAGCAGTACGACCGAGGGGGCATCCACCGGGGAGCTGTTTTTT. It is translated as CASSTTEGASTGELFF.

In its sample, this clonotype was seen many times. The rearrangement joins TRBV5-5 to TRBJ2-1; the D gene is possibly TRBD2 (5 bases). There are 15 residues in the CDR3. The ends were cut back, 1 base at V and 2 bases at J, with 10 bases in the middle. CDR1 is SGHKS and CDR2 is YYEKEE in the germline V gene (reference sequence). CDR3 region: CASSLSGEPYNEQFF. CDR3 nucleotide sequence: TGTGCCAGCAGCTTGTCCGGGGAGCCCTACAATGAGCAGTTCTTC.

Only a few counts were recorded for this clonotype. CDR3 DNA sequence: TGTGCCAGCAGCCTCGGGAGGGGGGAGGACATTCAGTACTTC. This codes for CASSLGRGEDIQYF. The chain joins TRBV5-6 to TRBJ2-4; 8 nucleotides agree with TRBD2. The CDR3 contains 14 residues. Unmatched junction bases numbered 8, after V lost 4 bases and J lost 8 bases. Germline V gives CDR1 SGHDT, CDR2 YYEEEE.

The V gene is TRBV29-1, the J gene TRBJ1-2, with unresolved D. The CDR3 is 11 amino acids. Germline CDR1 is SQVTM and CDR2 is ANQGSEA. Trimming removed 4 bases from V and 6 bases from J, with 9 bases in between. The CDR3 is CSVGSRDGYTF. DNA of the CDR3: TGCAGCGTTGGATCTAGGGATGGCTACACCTTC.

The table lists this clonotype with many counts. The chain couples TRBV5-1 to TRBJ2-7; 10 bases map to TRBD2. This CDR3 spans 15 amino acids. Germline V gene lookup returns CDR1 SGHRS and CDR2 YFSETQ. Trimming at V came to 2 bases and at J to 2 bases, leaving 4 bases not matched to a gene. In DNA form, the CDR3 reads TGCGCCAGCAGCTTAGCGGGGGGGGCGACCTACGAGCAGTACTTC. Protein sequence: CASSLAGGATYEQYF.

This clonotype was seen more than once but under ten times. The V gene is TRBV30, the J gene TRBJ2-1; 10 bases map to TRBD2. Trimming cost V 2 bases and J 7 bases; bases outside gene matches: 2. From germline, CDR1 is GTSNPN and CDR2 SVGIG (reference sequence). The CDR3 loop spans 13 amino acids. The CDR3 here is CAWSSGGANEQFF. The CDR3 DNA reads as TGTGCCTGGAGTAGCGGGGGGGCTAATGAGCAGTTCTTC. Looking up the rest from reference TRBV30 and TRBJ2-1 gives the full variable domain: SQTIHQWPATLVQPVGSPLSLECTVEGTSNPNLYWYRQAAGRGLQLLFYSVGIGQISSEVPQNLSASRPQDRQFILSSKKLLLSDSGFYLCAWSSGGANEQFFGPGTRLTVL.

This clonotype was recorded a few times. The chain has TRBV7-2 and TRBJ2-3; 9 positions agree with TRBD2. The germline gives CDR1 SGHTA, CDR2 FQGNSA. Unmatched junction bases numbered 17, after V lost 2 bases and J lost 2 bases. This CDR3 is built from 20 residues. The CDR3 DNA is TGTGCCAGCAGCTTAAGGGGGGTAGCCGGGACTAGCTCCTCCACAGATACGCAGTATTTT. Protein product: CASSLRGVAGTSSSTDTQYF.

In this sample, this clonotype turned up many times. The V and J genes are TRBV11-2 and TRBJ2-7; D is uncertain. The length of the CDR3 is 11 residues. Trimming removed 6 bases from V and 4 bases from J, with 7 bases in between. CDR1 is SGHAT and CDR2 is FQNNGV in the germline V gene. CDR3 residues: CASSPGYEQYF. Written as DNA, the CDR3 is TGTGCCAGCAGTCCCGGGTACGAGCAGTACTTC.

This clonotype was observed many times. This CDR3 is CASRRGTGIYEQYF. CDR3 nucleotides: TGTGCCAGCAGGCGTGGGACAGGGATCTACGAGCAGTACTTC. The chain has TRBV6-1 and TRBJ2-7; TRBD1 matches 9 bases. The CDR3 has 14 residues. V shed 6 bases and J 3 bases; nucleotides not matched to a gene: 6. Germline CDR1 reads MNHNS; CDR2 reads SASEGT.

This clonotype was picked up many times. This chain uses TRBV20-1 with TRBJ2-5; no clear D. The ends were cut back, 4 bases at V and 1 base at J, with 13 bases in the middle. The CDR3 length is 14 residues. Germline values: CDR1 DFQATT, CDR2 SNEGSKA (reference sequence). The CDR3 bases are TGCAGTGCTATGCCCCTCCAGGTCCAAGAGACCCAGTACTTC. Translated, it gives CSAMPLQVQETQYF.

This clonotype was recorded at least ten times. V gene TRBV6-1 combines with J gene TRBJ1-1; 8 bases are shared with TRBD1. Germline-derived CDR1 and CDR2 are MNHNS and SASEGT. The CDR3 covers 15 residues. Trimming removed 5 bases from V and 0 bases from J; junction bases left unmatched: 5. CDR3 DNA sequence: TGTGCCAGCAGTCCTGGACAGGGATTGAACACTGAAGCTTTCTTT. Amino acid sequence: CASSPGQGLNTEAFF.

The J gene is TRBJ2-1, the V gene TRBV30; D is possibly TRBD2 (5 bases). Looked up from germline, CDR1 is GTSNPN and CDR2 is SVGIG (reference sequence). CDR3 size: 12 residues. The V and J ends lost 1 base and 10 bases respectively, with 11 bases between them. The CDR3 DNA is TGTGCCTGGAGTGAGGACTTAGGGGAGCAGTTCTTC. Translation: CAWSEDLGEQFF.

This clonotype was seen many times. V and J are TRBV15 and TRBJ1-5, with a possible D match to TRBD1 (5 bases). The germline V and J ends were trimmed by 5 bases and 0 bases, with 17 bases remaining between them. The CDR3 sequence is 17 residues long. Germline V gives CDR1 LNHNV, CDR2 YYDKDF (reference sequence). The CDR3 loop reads CATSLTAGLYSNQPQHF. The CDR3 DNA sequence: TGTGCCACCAGCTTGACCGCGGGACTGTATAGCAATCAGCCCCAGCATTTT.

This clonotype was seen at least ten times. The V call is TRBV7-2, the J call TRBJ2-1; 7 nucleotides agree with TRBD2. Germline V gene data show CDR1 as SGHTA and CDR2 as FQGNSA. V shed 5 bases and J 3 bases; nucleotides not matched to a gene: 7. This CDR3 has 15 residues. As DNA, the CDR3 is TGTGCCAGCAGCCTCGCGCGGGGGAGCTACAATGAGCAGTTCTTC. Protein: CASSLARGSYNEQFF.

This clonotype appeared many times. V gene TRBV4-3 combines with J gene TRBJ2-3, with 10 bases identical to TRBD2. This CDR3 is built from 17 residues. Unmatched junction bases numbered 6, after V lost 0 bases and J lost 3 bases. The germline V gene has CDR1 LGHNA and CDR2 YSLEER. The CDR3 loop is CASSQERVAGGTDTQYF. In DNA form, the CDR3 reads TGCGCCAGCAGCCAAGAGAGGGTAGCGGGGGGAACAGATACGCAGTATTTT.